These 28 T cell receptor beta chains came from one sample sequenced in a study of T cells in Graves' hyperthyroidism and ophthalmopathy. Amplification of TCR beta CDR3 regions used RNA as the template. First-round RT-PCR with HTBI primers amplified the TCR CDR3 region. Using its own MiXCR run on the multiplex PCR reads, TCRdb lists one record per CDR3 protein. This repertoire shows 200,000 to 250,000 distinct CDR3 sequences, under 20% found once; its top ten account for roughly 50%. The sequencing input was blood. Every receptor here comes from a man over 45 with Graves' hyperthyroidism.

This clonotype was seen many times. This sequence joins TRBV6-6 and TRBJ2-7; 13 bases agree with TRBD2. The CDR3 has 16 amino acids. After removal of 2 bases from V and 5 bases from J, the junction contained 6 bases not matched to a gene. CDR1 and CDR2 from the germline V gene are MNHNY and SVGAGI (reference sequence). The DNA of the CDR3 is TGTGCCAGCAGTTACGAGGGACTAGCGGGAAACCACGAGCAGTACTTC. Translation gives CASSYEGLAGNHEQYF.

This clonotype came up many times. The rearrangement joins TRBV27 to TRBJ2-1, with 7 bases matching TRBD2. The germline gives CDR1 MNHEY, CDR2 SMNVEV (reference sequence). The CDR3 extends over 13 amino acids. J was trimmed by 3 bases and V by 8 bases; bases with no gene match: 4. The CDR3 sequence is CASASGNYNEQFF. The DNA of the CDR3 is TGTGCCAGCGCGAGCGGGAACTACAATGAGCAGTTCTTC.

Here the CDR3 reads CASSFTGITGNTIYF. In nucleotides, the CDR3 is TGTGCCAGCAGCTTTACAGGGATTACTGGAAACACCATATATTTT. The chain has TRBV11-1 and TRBJ1-3, with D maybe TRBD1 (6 bases). Germline V gene data show CDR1 as SGHAT and CDR2 as FQDESV (reference sequence). V dropped 3 bases and J dropped 2 bases, with 11 bases sitting between them. The CDR3 sequence is 15 residues long.

This clonotype was seen ten or more times. The V and J genes are TRBV20-1 and TRBJ2-1; 12 bases are a match to TRBD2. The trim removed 6 bases at V and 8 bases at J, leaving 11 bases unmatched. Germline V gene sequence: CDR1 DFQATT, CDR2 SNEGSKA (reference sequence). The CDR3 length is 15 residues. The CDR3, as DNA: TGCAGTGCCCAAAGACTAGCGGGAGTTTCCGATGAGCAGTTCTTC. Translated: CSAQRLAGVSDEQFF.

This clonotype was counted ten times or more. The gene calls are TRBV7-3 and TRBJ2-1; 8 bases are shared with TRBD1. The trim removed 5 bases at V and 5 bases at J, leaving 5 bases unmatched. CDR3 size: 14 residues. CDR1 and CDR2 (germline): SGHTA, FQGTGA. Here the CDR3 DNA reads TGTGCCAGCAGCCCGGGACAGGTGAACAATGAGCAGTTCTTC. As protein: CASSPGQVNNEQFF.

This clonotype was seen only a few times. The chain combines TRBV30 with TRBJ2-3; TRBD1 matches at 7 bases. Trimming at V came to 3 bases and at J to 2 bases, leaving 8 bases not matched to a gene. CDR1 is GTSNPN, CDR2 SVGIG, per germline (reference sequence). The CDR3 is made up of 15 amino acids. The CDR3 coding sequence is TGTGCCTGGAGCGGGACAGCCCTTTTCACAGATACGCAGTATTTT. Encoded protein: CAWSGTALFTDTQYF.

The table lists this clonotype with many counts. This rearrangement joins TRBV29-1 to TRBJ1-1; 7 bases are a match to TRBD1. J was trimmed by 0 bases and V by 8 bases; bases with no gene match: 6. This CDR3 has 13 amino acids. Looked up from germline, CDR1 is SQVTM and CDR2 is ANQGSEA. The CDR3: CSTQGQLNTEAFF. The DNA for the CDR3 is TGCAGCACCCAGGGACAGTTGAACACTGAAGCTTTCTTT.

V gene TRBV12-3 or TRBV12-4 combines with J gene TRBJ2-7; 9 nucleotides match TRBD1. Unmatched junction bases numbered 10, after V lost 4 bases and J lost 6 bases. This CDR3 spans 15 amino acids. The CDR3 nucleotides read TGTGCCAGCAGTTACCGGGACAGGGAGTTGAGCGAGCAGTACTTC. Translation: CASSYRDRELSEQYF.

In its sample, this clonotype was seen a few times. The chain has TRBV2 and TRBJ2-7, with 7 bases fitting TRBD2. CDR3 size: 16 residues. Germline loops: CDR1 SNHLY, CDR2 FYNNEI. After removal of 4 bases from V and 2 bases from J, the junction contained 11 bases not matched to a gene. CDR3 DNA sequence: TGTGCCAGCAGTGTTCGGAGTCTAGCGGAGGCCTACGAGCAGTACTTC. It is translated as CASSVRSLAEAYEQYF.

This clonotype showed up many times. In nucleotides, the CDR3 is TGTGCCTTCGGGACTAGCGGATACAATGAGCAGTTCTTC. The encoded protein is CAFGTSGYNEQFF. The chain joins TRBV30 to TRBJ2-1, with 11 bases identical to TRBD2. Germline V lookup: CDR1 GTSNPN, CDR2 SVGIG (reference sequence). The V segment lost 7 bases and the J segment 4 bases; nucleotides outside the gene matches: 3. The CDR3 spans 13 residues.

The CDR3 nucleotides read TGCGCCAGCAGCCAACCGACTAGCGGGAGGCGAACCGGGGAGCTGTTTTTT. This sequence encodes CASSQPTSGRRTGELFF. The V gene is TRBV4-1, the J gene TRBJ2-2, with 13 bases matching TRBD2. V lost 2 bases and J lost 5; bases outside the gene matches: 5. This CDR3 spans 17 amino acids. The germline V gene encodes CDR1 MGHRA and CDR2 YSYEKL.

Ten or more counts support this clonotype. The J gene is TRBJ2-2, the V gene TRBV24-1; no clear D. CDR3 length equals 14 residues. Germline CDR1 KGHDR, CDR2 SFDVKD. V lost 6 bases to trimming and J lost 6 bases, with 13 bases between them. CDR3 protein: CATSTGRYAGELFF. The CDR3 DNA is TGTGCCACCAGTACCGGCAGGTACGCCGGGGAGCTGTTTTTT.

This clonotype showed up just a few times. This chain uses TRBV12-3 or TRBV12-4 with TRBJ2-2, with 12 bases aligning to TRBD2. The trim removed 7 bases at V and 2 bases at J, leaving 8 bases unmatched. The CDR3 is 17 amino acids. CDR3 DNA sequence: TGTGCCAGCATCCCCCCTAGCGGGAGGGGAAACACCGGGGAGCTGTTTTTT. It encodes CASIPPSGRGNTGELFF.

The sample holds many counts of this clonotype. The chain is built from TRBV5-1 and TRBJ1-1, with 7 bases identical to TRBD1. Germline CDR1 reads SGHRS; CDR2 reads YFSETQ. The CDR3 has 14 amino acids. Unmatched junction bases numbered 7, after V lost 5 bases and J lost 3 bases. CDR3: CASRRQGGDTEAFF. The CDR3 region has the DNA TGCGCCAGCAGGAGACAGGGAGGGGACACTGAAGCTTTCTTT.

There are many counts of this clonotype. The J gene is TRBJ2-7, the V gene TRBV6-2 or TRBV6-3, with unresolved D. The length of the CDR3 is 14 residues. Germline V lookup: CDR1 MNHEY, CDR2 SVGEGT. V was shortened by 6 bases and J by 3 bases, with 15 bases between the two germline ends. The CDR3 coding sequence is TGTGCCAGCAGACGCAGTGGAGAACGCTACGAGCAGTACTTC. This encodes CASRRSGERYEQYF.

The chain uses TRBV9 and TRBJ2-3; D is undetermined. There are 15 residues in the CDR3. The germline V gene has CDR1 SGDLS and CDR2 YYNGEE. V was trimmed by 0 bases and J by 4 bases, leaving 12 bases between them. CDR3 bases: TGTGCCAGCAGCGTAGCTGGCACTATGGCAGATACGCAGTATTTT. Its translation is CASSVAGTMADTQYF.

This clonotype was recorded a few times. This sequence joins TRBV7-8 and TRBJ1-2; TRBD1 matches at 8 bases. Per the germline V gene, CDR1 is SGHVS and CDR2 is FQNEAQ. The junction had 8 bases not matched to a gene; V was cut back by 5 bases and J by 6 bases. The CDR3 totals 14 residues. CDR3 in amino acids: CASSLTTGGDGYTF. The CDR3 coding sequence is TGTGCCAGCAGCCTCACAACAGGGGGTGATGGCTACACCTTC.

This rearrangement joins TRBV2 to TRBJ1-5, with D hard to call. Deletions cut 6 bases from V and 1 base from J, with 13 bases between. The germline CDR1 and CDR2 sequences are SNHLY and FYNNEI. CDR3 size: 15 residues. The CDR3 sequence is CASSPTSASNQPQHF. In DNA, the CDR3 is TGTGCCAGCAGCCCGACCTCGGCAAGCAATCAGCCCCAGCATTTT.

This clonotype turned up a few times. The V gene is TRBV7-2, the J gene TRBJ1-1; 8 nucleotides line up with TRBD1. J was trimmed by 6 bases and V by 5 bases; bases with no gene match: 8. CDR1 and CDR2 from the germline V gene are SGHTA and FQGNSA. The CDR3 runs 14 residues. The CDR3 protein is CASSRTGTWPEAFF. CDR3 in DNA: TGTGCCAGCAGCCGGACAGGGACTTGGCCTGAAGCTTTCTTT.

Remarks on this clonotype: With a much larger clone just one base away, this may be a read error. The chain joins TRBV20-1 to TRBJ1-2; D gene unclear. The germline CDR1 and CDR2 sequences are DFQATT and SNEGSKA (reference sequence). CDR3 length: 12 residues. Trimming removed 6 bases at V and 4 bases at J, with 12 bases between. The CDR3 DNA sequence: TGCAGTGCCCTGACCGGGATCTATGGCTACACCTTC. This translates into CSALTGIYGYTF.

CDR3 nucleotide sequence: TGTGCCAGTACCGGACTCCAAGGTGAAAAACTGTTTTTT. Residues: CASTGLQGEKLFF. The chain couples TRBV2 to TRBJ1-4; no clear D gene. This CDR3 region has 13 residues. CDR1 and CDR2 from the germline V gene are SNHLY and FYNNEI. V was pared by 9 bases and J by 7 bases, with 15 bases between.

In this sample, this clonotype turned up many times. The V call is TRBV30, the J call TRBJ1-5; D might be TRBD1 (6 bases). This CDR3 region has 15 residues. Trimming pared 1 base from V and 7 bases from J, leaving 17 bases between. Germline-derived CDR1 and CDR2 are GTSNPN and SVGIG (reference sequence). The CDR3, as DNA: TGTGCCTGGAGTGCGATCTCAGGGGACGGGCAGCCCCAGCATTTT. It codes for CAWSAISGDGQPQHF.

The chain employs TRBV6-1 and TRBJ2-3, with D possibly being TRBD2 (5 bases). V was trimmed by 2 bases and J by 4 bases, leaving 13 bases between them. The CDR3 extends over 15 amino acids. Germline-derived CDR1 and CDR2 are MNHNS and SASEGT. The CDR3 DNA reads TGTGCCAGCAGTGAAATCGGGGTGGTGGCAGATACGCAGTATTTT. Amino acids: CASSEIGVVADTQYF.

This clonotype was seen at least ten times. V usage is TRBV7-9 and J usage is TRBJ1-2, with a weak D call TRBD1 (6 bases). Germline loops: CDR1 SEHNR, CDR2 FQNEAQ (reference sequence). The CDR3 extends over 13 amino acids. Trimming left V 6 bases short and J 6 bases short, with 14 bases between. The CDR3 protein is CASSSDSAHGYTF. CDR3 sequence (DNA): TGTGCCAGCAGTTCGGACAGTGCCCATGGCTACACCTTC.

The table lists this clonotype with many counts. The gene calls are TRBV7-8 and TRBJ1-5; D might be TRBD1 (5 bases). Germline CDR1 is SGHVS and CDR2 is FQNEAQ. Deletions cut 1 base from V and 5 bases from J, with 12 bases between. There are 15 residues in the CDR3. CDR3 protein: CASSLVGGSHQPQHF. CDR3 in DNA: TGTGCCAGCAGCTTAGTCGGGGGGAGCCATCAGCCCCAGCATTTT. The variable domain in full, completed from reference TRBV7-8 and TRBJ1-5, reads GAGVSQSPRYKVAKRGQDVALRCDPISGHVSLFWYQQALGQGPEFLTYFQNEAQLDKSGLPSDRFFAERPEGSVSTLKIQRTQQEDSAVYLCASSLVGGSHQPQHFGDGTRLSIL.

V is TRBV2 and J is TRBJ2-7; D may match TRBD1 or TRBD2 (5 bases each). V lost 2 bases, J lost 2 bases, and 13 bases lay in between. The CDR3 runs to 15 residues. The germline V gene has CDR1 SNHLY and CDR2 FYNNEI. The CDR3 region is CASSERDGGTYEQYF. DNA for the CDR3: TGTGCCAGCAGTGAACGGGACGGCGGAACCTACGAGCAGTACTTC.

This clonotype appeared many times. The V gene is TRBV30, the J gene TRBJ1-5, with D possibly TRBD1 on 6 matching bases. Germline-derived CDR1 and CDR2 are GTSNPN and SVGIG (reference sequence). V was clipped by 2 bases and J by 4 bases, with 12 bases between them. CDR3 length: 14 amino acids. The CDR3 loop is CAWSPWTENQPQHF. The CDR3 nucleotides are TGTGCCTGGAGTCCCTGGACAGAAAATCAGCCCCAGCATTTT.

The V and J genes are TRBV5-6 and TRBJ2-7, with 8 positions matching TRBD2. The CDR3 extends over 15 amino acids. Unmatched junction bases numbered 10, after V lost 1 base and J lost 7 bases. Germline values: CDR1 SGHDT, CDR2 YYEEEE. The CDR3 DNA sequence: TGTGCCAGCAGCTTGAAGAGCGGGAGTCATTGGGAGCAGTACTTC. This sequence encodes CASSLKSGSHWEQYF.